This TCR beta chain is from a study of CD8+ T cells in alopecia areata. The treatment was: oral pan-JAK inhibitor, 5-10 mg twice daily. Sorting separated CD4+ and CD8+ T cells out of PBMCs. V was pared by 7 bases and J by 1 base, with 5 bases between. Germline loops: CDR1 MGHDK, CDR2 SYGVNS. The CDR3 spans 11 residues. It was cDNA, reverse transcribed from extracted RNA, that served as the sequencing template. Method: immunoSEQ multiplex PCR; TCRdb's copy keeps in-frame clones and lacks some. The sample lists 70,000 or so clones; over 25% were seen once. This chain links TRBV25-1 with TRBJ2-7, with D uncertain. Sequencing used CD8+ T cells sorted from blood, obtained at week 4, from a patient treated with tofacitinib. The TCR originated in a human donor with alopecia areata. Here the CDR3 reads CASMGSYEQYF. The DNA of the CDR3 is TGTGCCAGCATGGGGTCCTACGAGCAGTACTTC.